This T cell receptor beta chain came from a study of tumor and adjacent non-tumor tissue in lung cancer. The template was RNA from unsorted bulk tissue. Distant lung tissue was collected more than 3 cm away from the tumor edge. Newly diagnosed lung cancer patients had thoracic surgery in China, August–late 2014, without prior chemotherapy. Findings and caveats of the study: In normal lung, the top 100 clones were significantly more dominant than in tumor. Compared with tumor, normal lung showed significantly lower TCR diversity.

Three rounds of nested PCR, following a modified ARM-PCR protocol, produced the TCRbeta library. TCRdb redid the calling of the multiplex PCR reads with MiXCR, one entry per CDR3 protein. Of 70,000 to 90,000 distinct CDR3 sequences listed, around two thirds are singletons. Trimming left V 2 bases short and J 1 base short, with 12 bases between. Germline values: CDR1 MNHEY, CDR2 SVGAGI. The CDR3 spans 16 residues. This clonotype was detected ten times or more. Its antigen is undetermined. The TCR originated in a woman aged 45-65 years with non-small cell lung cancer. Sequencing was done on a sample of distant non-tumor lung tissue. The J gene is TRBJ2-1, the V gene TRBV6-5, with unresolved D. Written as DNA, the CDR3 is TGTGCCAGCAGTTACCTGGCGGATCTATCCTACAATGAGCAGTTCTTC. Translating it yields CASSYLADLSYNEQFF.